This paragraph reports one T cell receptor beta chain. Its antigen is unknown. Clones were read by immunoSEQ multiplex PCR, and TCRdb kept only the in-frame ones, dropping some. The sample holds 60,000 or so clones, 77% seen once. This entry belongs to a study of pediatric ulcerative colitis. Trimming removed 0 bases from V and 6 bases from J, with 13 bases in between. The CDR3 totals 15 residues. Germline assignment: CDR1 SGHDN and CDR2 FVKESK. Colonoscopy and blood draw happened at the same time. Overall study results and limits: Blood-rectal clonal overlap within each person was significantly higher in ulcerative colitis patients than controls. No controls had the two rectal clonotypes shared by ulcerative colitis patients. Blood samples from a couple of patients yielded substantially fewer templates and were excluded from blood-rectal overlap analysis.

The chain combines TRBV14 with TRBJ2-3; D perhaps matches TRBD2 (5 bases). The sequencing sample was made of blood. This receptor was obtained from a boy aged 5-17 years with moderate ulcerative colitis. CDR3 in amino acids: CASSQDGPKRDTQYF. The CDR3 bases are TGTGCCAGCAGCCAAGATGGGCCCAAGCGGGATACGCAGTATTTT. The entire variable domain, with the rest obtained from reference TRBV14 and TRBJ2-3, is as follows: EAGVTQFPSHSVIEKGQTVTLRCDPISGHDNLYWYRRVMGKEIKFLLHFVKESKQDESGMPNNRFLAERTGGTYSTLKVQPAELEDSGVYFCASSQDGPKRDTQYFGPGTRLTVL.